These 23 T cell receptor beta chains share one sample of origin, sequenced in a study of patients and donors after allogeneic stem cell transplantation. TCRdb independently ran MiXCR on the RT-PCR reads; one entry per CDR3 protein. This table has 150,000 to 250,000 distinct CDR3 sequences, 41% appearing once. Sequenced material: blood, either unsorted or a sorted T cell fraction (not recorded which). The receptors shown here come from a human donor who was either an allogeneic HSCT recipient or a stem cell or donor lymphocyte infusion donor (not recorded which). It is not recorded whose cells these are; they may come from a transplant donor.

This chain joins TRBV24-1 and TRBJ1-6; D may be TRBD1 (5 bases). Germline CDR1 reads KGHDR; CDR2 reads SFDVKD. CDR3 size: 12 residues. Trimming cost V 9 bases and J 11 bases, with 13 bases left between them. The CDR3 DNA sequence: TGTGCCACCTACTCCGGGACTCCACCCCTCCACTTT. This encodes CATYSGTPPLHF.

J is TRBJ2-1 and V is TRBV6-5; D possibly corresponds to TRBD1 (5 bases). Between the trimmed V and J ends, which lost 0 bases and 9 bases, there was a span of 6 bases. The germline CDR1 and CDR2 sequences are MNHEY and SVGAGI. The CDR3 contains 12 residues. CDR3 protein: CASSYSRGEQFF. DNA of the CDR3: TGTGCCAGCAGTTACTCAAGGGGTGAGCAGTTCTTC.

This clonotype was seen a handful of times. The chain employs TRBV20-1 and TRBJ1-3; D ambiguous. V was pared by 5 bases and J by 0 bases, with 14 bases between. Germline V gives CDR1 DFQATT, CDR2 SNEGSKA (reference sequence). This CDR3 is 15 amino acids long. CDR3 in amino acids: CSADGRASSGNTIYF. The CDR3 nucleotides read TGCAGTGCTGATGGCCGGGCCTCCTCTGGAAACACCATATATTTT.

This clonotype was seen a few times. This chain uses TRBV12-3 or TRBV12-4 with TRBJ2-3, with D possibly being TRBD2 (5 bases). Deletions cut 3 bases from V and 2 bases from J, with 15 bases between. The CDR3 spans 16 residues. The CDR3 region is CASSFGASSNTDTQYF. The DNA of the CDR3 is TGTGCCAGCAGTTTCGGAGCTAGCAGCAACACAGATACGCAGTATTTT.

This clonotype showed up just a few times. This rearrangement joins TRBV5-1 to TRBJ1-1; D unresolved. The CDR3 loop spans 16 amino acids. CDR1 and CDR2 from the germline V gene are SGHRS and YFSETQ. V lost 0 bases, J lost 1 base, and 13 bases lay in between. The chain's CDR3 is CASSLAERTKNTEAFF. The CDR3, as DNA: TGCGCCAGCAGCTTGGCCGAACGAACCAAGAACACTGAAGCTTTCTTT.

In this sample, this clonotype turned up once. The CDR3 region has the DNA TGTGCCAGCAGCGTAGGGGACCAGGTTGGAAAAGCTTTCTTT. Its protein is CASSVGDQVGKAFF. The V gene is TRBV9, the J gene TRBJ1-1, with D tentatively TRBD1 (5 bases). CDR3 length: 14 residues. Germline lookup yields CDR1 SGDLS and CDR2 YYNGEE. Trimming left V 0 bases short and J 9 bases short, with 15 bases between. Full variable domain (missing parts from reference TRBV9 and TRBJ1-1): DSGVTQTPKHLITATGQRVTLRCSPRSGDLSVYWYQQSLDQGLQFLIQYYNGEERAKGNILERFSAQQFPDLHSELNLSSLELGDSALYFCASSVGDQVGKAFFGQGTRLTVV.

The rearrangement links TRBV4-2 to TRBJ1-5, with D possibly matching TRBD1 (6 bases). The CDR3 runs to 16 residues. The V and J ends lost 3 bases and 0 bases respectively, with 12 bases between them. CDR1 and CDR2 from the germline V gene are LGHNA and YNFKEQ. The CDR3 loop reads CASSHSGQFSNQPQHF. Written as DNA, the CDR3 is TGTGCCAGCAGCCACTCCGGACAGTTTAGCAATCAGCCCCAGCATTTT.

The chain employs TRBV10-3 and TRBJ2-2, with D possibly TRBD2 on 6 matching bases. The CDR3 totals 15 residues. Germline CDR1 reads ENHRY; CDR2 reads SYGVKD. Trimming left V 1 base short and J 4 bases short, with 10 bases between. The CDR3 spells CAISEFWGLTGELFF. DNA for the CDR3: TGTGCCATCAGTGAGTTCTGGGGACTCACCGGGGAGCTGTTTTTT.

The chain combines TRBV20-1 with TRBJ2-7; 9 nucleotides line up with TRBD1. The CDR3 length is 15 residues. Trimming at V came to 6 bases and at J to 1 base, leaving 10 bases not matched to a gene. CDR1 and CDR2 from the germline V gene are DFQATT and SNEGSKA (reference sequence). CDR3 sequence reads: CSASNRDRASYEQYF. DNA for the CDR3: TGCAGTGCCAGTAACCGGGACAGGGCATCCTACGAGCAGTACTTC.

The V and J genes are TRBV7-9 and TRBJ1-5; the D is unclear. Germline values: CDR1 SEHNR, CDR2 FQNEAQ (reference sequence). This CDR3 region has 16 residues. Trimming removed 1 base from V and 0 bases from J, with 10 bases in between. The CDR3 loop is CASSLVLGYSNQPQHF. CDR3 sequence (DNA): TGTGCCAGCAGCTTAGTGTTGGGTTATAGCAATCAGCCCCAGCATTTT. The whole variable domain, filled in from reference TRBV7-9 and TRBJ1-5, reads DTGVSQNPRHKITKRGQNVTFRCDPISEHNRLYWYRQTLGQGPEFLTYFQNEAQLEKSRLLSDRFSAERPKGSFSTLEIQRTEQGDSAMYLCASSLVLGYSNQPQHFGDGTRLSIL.

There are a few counts of this clonotype. This chain joins TRBV12-5 and TRBJ1-1, with D hard to call. Looked up from germline, CDR1 is LGHNT and CDR2 is FRNRAP. The V and J ends lost 6 bases and 5 bases respectively, with 13 bases between them. The CDR3 is 13 residues long. The CDR3 nucleotides are TGTGCTAGTGGGGTAGGTGCGGGAACTGAAGCTTTCTTT. This gives the protein CASGVGAGTEAFF.

This clonotype has just a few counts. The chain carries TRBV7-9 and TRBJ1-1; possible D gene TRBD1, 5 bases. V was trimmed by 0 bases and J by 6 bases, leaving 11 bases between them. The germline gives CDR1 SEHNR, CDR2 FQNEAQ (reference sequence). This CDR3 has 14 amino acids. The CDR3 protein is CASSLANPGAEAFF. For the CDR3, the DNA is TGTGCCAGCAGCTTAGCGAACCCGGGGGCTGAAGCTTTCTTT. Full variable domain (outside the CDR3, taken from reference TRBV7-9 and TRBJ1-1): DTGVSQNPRHKITKRGQNVTFRCDPISEHNRLYWYRQTLGQGPEFLTYFQNEAQLEKSRLLSDRFSAERPKGSFSTLEIQRTEQGDSAMYLCASSLANPGAEAFFGQGTRLTVV.

CDR3 residues: CASSLAPGLRAKNIQYF. Written as DNA, the CDR3 is TGTGCCAGCAGCTTGGCGCCGGGACTCCGAGCCAAAAACATTCAGTACTTC. The chain couples TRBV7-6 to TRBJ2-4, with D possibly TRBD2 on 6 matching bases. The ends were cut back, 3 bases at V and 0 bases at J, with 15 bases in the middle. The CDR3 loop spans 17 amino acids. The germline gives CDR1 SGHVS, CDR2 FNYEAQ. The whole variable domain, filled in from reference TRBV7-6 and TRBJ2-4, reads GAGVSQSPRYKVTKRGQDVALRCDPISGHVSLYWYRQALGQGPEFLTYFNYEAQQDKSGLPNDRFSAERPEGSISTLTIQRTEQRDSAMYRCASSLAPGLRAKNIQYFGAGTRLSVL.

V usage is TRBV15 and J usage is TRBJ2-1, with 8 bases identical to TRBD1. V lost 3 bases to trimming and J lost 4 bases; unmatched junction nucleotides: 8. CDR1 and CDR2 from the germline V gene are LNHNV and YYDKDF (reference sequence). The CDR3 length is 16 residues. The CDR3: CATSSLSGTGYNEQFF. Here the CDR3 DNA reads TGTGCCACCAGCAGCCTTTCCGGGACAGGTTACAATGAGCAGTTCTTC.

The CDR3 reads CASSLEEGLKNTEAFF. The CDR3 DNA sequence: TGCGCCAGCAGCTTGGAAGAGGGTCTGAAGAACACTGAAGCTTTCTTT. The chain carries TRBV5-1 and TRBJ1-1; D is unresolved. The CDR3 extends over 16 amino acids. Germline CDR1 SGHRS, CDR2 YFSETQ. V shed 0 bases and J shed 1 base, with 13 bases lying between them.

This rearrangement joins TRBV12-3 or TRBV12-4 to TRBJ1-2; D possibly corresponds to TRBD1 (6 bases). The CDR3 totals 15 residues. Trimming removed 3 bases at V and 4 bases at J, with 15 bases between. CDR3 nucleotides: TGTGCCAGCAGTTTTTCAACAGGGAACACCTATGGCTACACCTTC. Its translation: CASSFSTGNTYGYTF.

The chain carries TRBV4-3 and TRBJ2-1; 8 bases are a match to TRBD2. CDR1 and CDR2 (germline): LGHNA, YSLEER. CDR3 length: 16 residues. V lost 4 bases and J lost 3; bases outside the gene matches: 8. The CDR3 nucleotides read TGCGCCAGCAGCCCCGTAGCGGGAAGGAGCTACAATGAGCAGTTCTTC. It codes for CASSPVAGRSYNEQFF.

The chain employs TRBV7-9 and TRBJ1-1; D perhaps matches TRBD1 (6 bases). Trimming took off 1 base at V and 4 bases at J, with 10 bases between the two ends. The CDR3 runs 14 residues. The germline CDR1 and CDR2 sequences are SEHNR and FQNEAQ (reference sequence). CDR3 residues: CASSLEGTRTEAFF. DNA for the CDR3: TGTGCCAGCAGCTTAGAGGGGACACGCACTGAAGCTTTCTTT.

The chain uses TRBV5-6 and TRBJ1-3; D ambiguous. Germline CDR1 SGHDT, CDR2 YYEEEE. The CDR3 is 15 amino acids. Trimming cost V 4 bases and J 0 bases, with 11 bases left between them. CDR3 nucleotide sequence: TGTGCCAGCAGCCCCGCAAGATCCTCTGGAAACACCATATATTTT. Translated, it gives CASSPARSSGNTIYF.

This chain uses TRBV12-3 or TRBV12-4 with TRBJ2-7, with TRBD2 matching 8 bases. V was clipped by 6 bases and J by 2 bases; unmatched bases: 3. The CDR3 has 13 residues. Here the CDR3 reads CASSGTSTYEQYF. Here the CDR3 DNA reads TGTGCCAGCAGCGGGACTAGTACCTACGAGCAGTACTTC.

This sequence joins TRBV11-2 and TRBJ2-1, with a possible D match to TRBD2 (5 bases). Germline loops: CDR1 SGHAT, CDR2 FQNNGV. CDR3 size: 17 residues. Trimming took 4 bases from V and 5 from J, leaving 21 bases between them. CDR3 sequence: CASSSYLTTLSDNEQFF. In DNA form, the CDR3 reads TGTGCCAGCAGCTCGTACCTGACTACCCTCTCTGACAATGAGCAGTTCTTC.

J is TRBJ2-1 and V is TRBV7-9; TRBD1 agrees at 9 bases. Unmatched junction bases numbered 12, after V lost 5 bases and J lost 7 bases. The CDR3 covers 16 residues. Germline assignment: CDR1 SEHNR and CDR2 FQNEAQ (reference sequence). The CDR3 protein is CASSRAGTGLENEQFF. Written as DNA, the CDR3 is TGTGCCAGCAGCCGGGCCGGGACAGGGTTAGAGAATGAGCAGTTCTTC. The full variable domain, rest sourced from reference TRBV7-9 and TRBJ2-1, is DTGVSQNPRHKITKRGQNVTFRCDPISEHNRLYWYRQTLGQGPEFLTYFQNEAQLEKSRLLSDRFSAERPKGSFSTLEIQRTEQGDSAMYLCASSRAGTGLENEQFFGPGTRLTVL.

This clonotype was observed a handful of times. The chain carries TRBV9 and TRBJ2-2; TRBD1 aligns across 8 bases. CDR3 length: 17 amino acids. Germline CDR1 SGDLS, CDR2 YYNGEE. V lost 5 bases to trimming and J lost 4 bases; unmatched junction nucleotides: 13. The chain's CDR3 is CASRADRGSPGTGELFF. The CDR3, as DNA: TGTGCCAGCAGAGCAGACAGGGGCTCCCCGGGCACCGGGGAGCTGTTTTTT. Combining the CDR3 with reference TRBV9 and TRBJ2-2 gives the whole variable domain DSGVTQTPKHLITATGQRVTLRCSPRSGDLSVYWYQQSLDQGLQFLIQYYNGEERAKGNILERFSAQQFPDLHSELNLSSLELGDSALYFCASRADRGSPGTGELFFGEGSRLTVL.